What follows describes a single T cell receptor beta chain. This record comes from a study of blood T cell repertoires in COVID-19. As for the study in general: Whether acute or convalescent, the COVID-19 samples came from the United States, Italy and Spain.

Germline V CDR1 and CDR2: KGHSH, LQKENI. This CDR3 comprises 15 residues. V was shortened by 6 bases and J by 2 bases, with 14 bases between the two germline ends. This table comes from immunoSEQ multiplex PCR, and its TCRdb copy is limited to in-frame clones, with some not included. The sample consists of hundreds of thousands of clones, 89% of them appearing once. Sequenced material: peripheral blood. The rearrangement joins TRBV18 to TRBJ2-1, with D unclear. The TCR was taken from a woman in her twenties or thirties with COVID-19, enrolled during active disease. CDR3 residues: CASSGGPSTYNEQFF. The CDR3 bases are TGTGCCAGCTCTGGCGGCCCCTCGACCTACAATGAGCAGTTCTTC.